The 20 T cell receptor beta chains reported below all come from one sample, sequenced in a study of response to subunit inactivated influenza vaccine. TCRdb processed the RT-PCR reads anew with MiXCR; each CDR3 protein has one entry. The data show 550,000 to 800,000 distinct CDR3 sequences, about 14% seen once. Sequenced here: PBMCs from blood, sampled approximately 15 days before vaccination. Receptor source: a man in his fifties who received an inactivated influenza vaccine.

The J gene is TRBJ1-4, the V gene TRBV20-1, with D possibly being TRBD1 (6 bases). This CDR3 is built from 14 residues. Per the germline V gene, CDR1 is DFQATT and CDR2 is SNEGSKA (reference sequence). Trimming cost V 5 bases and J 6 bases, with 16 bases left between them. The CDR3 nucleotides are TGCAGTGCTTTAGAGGCAGGGGAGGATGAAAAACTGTTTTTT. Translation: CSALEAGEDEKLFF.

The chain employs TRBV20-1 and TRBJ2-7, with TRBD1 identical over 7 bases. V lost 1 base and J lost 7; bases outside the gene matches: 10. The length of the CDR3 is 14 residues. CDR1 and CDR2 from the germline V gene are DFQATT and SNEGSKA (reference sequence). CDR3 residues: CSARGTETGLEQYF. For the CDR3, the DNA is TGCAGTGCTAGAGGTACCGAGACAGGGCTTGAGCAGTACTTC.

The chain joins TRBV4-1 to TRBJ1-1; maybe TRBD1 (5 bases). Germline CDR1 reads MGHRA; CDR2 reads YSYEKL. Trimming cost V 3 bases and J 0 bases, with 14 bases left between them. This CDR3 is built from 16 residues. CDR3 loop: CASSHQPTGLNTEAFF. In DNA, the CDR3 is TGCGCCAGCAGCCACCAACCAACAGGACTGAACACTGAAGCTTTCTTT.

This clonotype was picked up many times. CDR3 residues: CASSHGGDTEAFF. In DNA, the CDR3 is TGTGCCAGCAGTCACGGTGGGGACACTGAAGCTTTCTTT. J is TRBJ1-1 and V is TRBV27; D remains unclear. The CDR3 extends over 13 amino acids. Looked up from germline, CDR1 is MNHEY and CDR2 is SMNVEV (reference sequence). Trimming removed 5 bases from V and 3 bases from J, with 10 bases in between.

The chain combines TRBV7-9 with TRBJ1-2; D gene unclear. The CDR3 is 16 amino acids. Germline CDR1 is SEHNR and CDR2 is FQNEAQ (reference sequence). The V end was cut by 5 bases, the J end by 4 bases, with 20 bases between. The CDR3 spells CASSLEIGRSSYGYTF. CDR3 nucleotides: TGTGCCAGCAGCCTTGAAATAGGCAGGTCGAGCTATGGCTACACCTTC.

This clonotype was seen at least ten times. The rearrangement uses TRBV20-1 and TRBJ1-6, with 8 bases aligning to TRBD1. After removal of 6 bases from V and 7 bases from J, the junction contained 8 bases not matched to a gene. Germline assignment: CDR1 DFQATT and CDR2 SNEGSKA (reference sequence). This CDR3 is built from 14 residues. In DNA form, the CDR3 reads TGCAGTGCGAACAGGGGGAACCCAAATTCACCCCTCCACTTT. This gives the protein CSANRGNPNSPLHF.

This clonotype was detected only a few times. The CDR3 reads CASYEGSYNEQFF. The CDR3 DNA reads as TGTGCCAGCTACGAGGGCTCCTACAATGAGCAGTTCTTC. V gene TRBV18 combines with J gene TRBJ2-1, with D possibly TRBD2 on 5 matching bases. Germline CDR1 KGHSH, CDR2 LQKENI. V gave up 7 bases and J gave up 0 bases, with 7 bases separating them. The CDR3 has 13 residues.

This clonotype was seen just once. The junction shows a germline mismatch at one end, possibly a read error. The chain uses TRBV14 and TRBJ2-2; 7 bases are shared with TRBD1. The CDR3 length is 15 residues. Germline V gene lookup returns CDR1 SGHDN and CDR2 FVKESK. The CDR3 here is CDSSQGTVNTGELFF. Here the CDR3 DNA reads TGTGACAGCAGCCAAGGGACAGTGAACACCGGGGAGCTGTTTTTT.

CDR3 residues: CASSVYGASTGELFF. Written as DNA, the CDR3 is TGTGCCAGCAGTGTGTATGGGGCGAGCACCGGGGAGCTGTTTTTT. The rearrangement joins TRBV6-4 to TRBJ2-2, with D possibly matching TRBD1 (5 bases). V was pared by 4 bases and J by 4 bases, with 13 bases between. Germline assignment: CDR1 MRHNA and CDR2 SNTAGT. The CDR3 runs to 15 residues.

CDR3 residues: CASSKTSGSTTDTQYF. For the CDR3, the DNA is TGTGCCAGCTCAAAGACTAGCGGGAGTACGACAGATACGCAGTATTTT. The chain couples TRBV18 to TRBJ2-3; 12 nucleotides line up with TRBD2. The germline V gene has CDR1 KGHSH and CDR2 LQKENI. The CDR3 spans 16 residues. V trimming: 5 bases; J trimming: 3 bases; junction bases outside the gene matches: 6.

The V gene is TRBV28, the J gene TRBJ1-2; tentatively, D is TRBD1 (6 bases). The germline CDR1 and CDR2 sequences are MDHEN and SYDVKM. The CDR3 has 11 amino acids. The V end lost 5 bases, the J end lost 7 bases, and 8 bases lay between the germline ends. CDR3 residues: CASSSRGGYTF. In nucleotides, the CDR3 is TGTGCCAGCAGTAGCAGGGGTGGCTACACCTTC.

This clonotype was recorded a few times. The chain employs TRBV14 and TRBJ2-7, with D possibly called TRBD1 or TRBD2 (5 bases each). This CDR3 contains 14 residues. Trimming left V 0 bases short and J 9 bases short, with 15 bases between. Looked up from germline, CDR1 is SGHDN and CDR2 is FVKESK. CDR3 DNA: TGTGCCAGCAGCCAAGATCCGGGGCGAGCTGGGCAGTACTTC. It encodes CASSQDPGRAGQYF.

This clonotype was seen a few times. CDR3 amino acids: CAISGGQGRSYEQYF. CDR3 in DNA: TGTGCCATCAGTGGCGGGCAGGGTCGGTCCTACGAGCAGTACTTC. The chain carries TRBV10-3 and TRBJ2-7, with D possibly called TRBD1 or TRBD2 (5 bases each). V lost 4 bases, J lost 1 base, and 14 bases lay in between. The CDR3 is made up of 15 amino acids. CDR1 and CDR2 from the germline V gene are ENHRY and SYGVKD.

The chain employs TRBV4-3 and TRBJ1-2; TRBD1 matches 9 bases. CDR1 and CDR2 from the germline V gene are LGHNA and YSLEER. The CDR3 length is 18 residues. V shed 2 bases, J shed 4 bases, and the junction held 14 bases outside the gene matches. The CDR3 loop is CASSQTGTGYRYGYGYTF. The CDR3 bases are TGCGCCAGCAGCCAAACAGGGACAGGGTACCGGTACGGCTATGGCTACACCTTC.

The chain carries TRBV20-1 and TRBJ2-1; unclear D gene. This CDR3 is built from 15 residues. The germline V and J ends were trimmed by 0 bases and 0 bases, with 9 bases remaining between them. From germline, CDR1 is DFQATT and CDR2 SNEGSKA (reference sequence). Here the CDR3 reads CSARDRRASYNEQFF. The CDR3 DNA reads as TGCAGTGCTAGAGATCGGAGAGCCTCCTACAATGAGCAGTTCTTC.

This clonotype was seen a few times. This CDR3 is CASSQEVGGINEKLFF. In DNA form, the CDR3 reads TGTGCCAGCAGCCAAGAGGTGGGCGGGATCAATGAAAAACTGTTTTTT. The chain couples TRBV4-2 to TRBJ1-4; D unclear. Germline-derived CDR1 and CDR2 are LGHNA and YNFKEQ. Trimming took 0 bases from V and 5 from J, leaving 13 bases between them. The CDR3 runs to 16 residues.

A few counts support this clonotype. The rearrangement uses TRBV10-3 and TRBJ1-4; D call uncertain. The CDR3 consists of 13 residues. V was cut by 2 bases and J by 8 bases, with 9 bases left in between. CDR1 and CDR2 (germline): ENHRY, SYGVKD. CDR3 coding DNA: TGTGCCATCAGTGAGGGGGATAGGGAAAAACTGTTTTTT. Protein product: CAISEGDREKLFF.

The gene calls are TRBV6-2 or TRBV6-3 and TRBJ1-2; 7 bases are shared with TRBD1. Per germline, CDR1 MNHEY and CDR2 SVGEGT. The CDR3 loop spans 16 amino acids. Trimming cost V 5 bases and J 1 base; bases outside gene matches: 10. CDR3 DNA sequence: TGTGCCAGCAGTCCAAAGCGACAGGGAAGTAACTATGGCTACACCTTC. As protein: CASSPKRQGSNYGYTF.

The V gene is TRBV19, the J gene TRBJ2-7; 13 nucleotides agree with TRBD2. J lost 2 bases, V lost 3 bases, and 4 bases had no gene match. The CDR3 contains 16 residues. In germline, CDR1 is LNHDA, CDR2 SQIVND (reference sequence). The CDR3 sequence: CASSMGTSGTPYEQYF. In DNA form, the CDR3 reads TGTGCCAGTAGTATGGGGACTAGCGGGACTCCCTACGAGCAGTACTTC. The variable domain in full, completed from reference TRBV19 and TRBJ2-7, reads DGGITQSPKYLFRKEGQNVTLSCEQNLNHDAMYWYRQDPGQGLRLIYYSQIVNDFQKGDIAEGYSVSREKKESFPLTVTSAQKNPTAFYLCASSMGTSGTPYEQYFGPGTRLTVT.

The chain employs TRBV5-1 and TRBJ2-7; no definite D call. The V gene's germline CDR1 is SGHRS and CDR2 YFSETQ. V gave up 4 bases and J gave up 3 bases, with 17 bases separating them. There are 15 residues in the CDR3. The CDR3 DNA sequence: TGCGCCAGCAGCCCCTCAGGAAACCATTTCTACGAGCAGTACTTC. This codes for CASSPSGNHFYEQYF.